This TCR beta chain was observed in a study of blood T cell dynamics during melanoma immunotherapy. Study-wide background: Metastatic melanoma patients received first-line pembrolizumab or nivolumab plus ipilimumab.

The CDR3 runs to 15 residues. The V segment lost 0 bases and the J segment 6 bases; nucleotides outside the gene matches: 1. Germline CDR1 reads MRHNA; CDR2 reads SNTAGT. A fixed DNA input of 350 ng was used per bulk PBMC sample. Method: immunoSEQ multiplex PCR; TCRdb's copy keeps in-frame clones and lacks some. The sample includes roughly 6,600 clones, approximately 85% of them seen just once. Time point indicated: week 3, after first cycle of checkpoint inhibitor. Response was assessed by RECIST 1.1 at 12 weeks, except a couple of rapid progressors. This clone was counted between two and nine times. The sample was blood, taken from a patient treated with checkpoint blockade. The rearrangement joins TRBV6-4 to TRBJ2-2; 10 bases agree with TRBD2. The TCR was taken from a human donor with melanoma. Some clones in this sample may be carry-over from other donors' samples. The CDR3 here is CASSDSAGGPGELFF. Here the CDR3 DNA reads TGTGCCAGCAGTGACTCAGCGGGAGGGCCCGGGGAGCTGTTTTTT.